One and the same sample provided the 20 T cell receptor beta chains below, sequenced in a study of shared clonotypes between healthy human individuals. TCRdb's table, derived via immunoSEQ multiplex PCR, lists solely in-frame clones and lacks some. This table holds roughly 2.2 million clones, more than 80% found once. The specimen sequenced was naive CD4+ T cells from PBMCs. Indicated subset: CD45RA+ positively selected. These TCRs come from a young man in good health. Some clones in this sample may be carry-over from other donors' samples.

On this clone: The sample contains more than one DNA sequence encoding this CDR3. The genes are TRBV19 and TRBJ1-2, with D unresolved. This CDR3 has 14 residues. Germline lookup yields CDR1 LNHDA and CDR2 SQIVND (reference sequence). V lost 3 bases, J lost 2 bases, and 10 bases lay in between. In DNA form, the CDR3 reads TGTGCCAGTAGTATTGGGCAGCCCAACTATGGCTACACCTTC. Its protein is CASSIGQPNYGYTF.

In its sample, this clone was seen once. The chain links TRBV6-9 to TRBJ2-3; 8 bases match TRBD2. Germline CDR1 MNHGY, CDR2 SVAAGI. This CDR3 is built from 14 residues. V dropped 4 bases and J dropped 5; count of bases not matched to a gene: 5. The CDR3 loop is CASSFRSGRDTQYF. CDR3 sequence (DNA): TGTGCCAGCAGTTTCCGAAGCGGGAGAGATACGCAGTATTTT.

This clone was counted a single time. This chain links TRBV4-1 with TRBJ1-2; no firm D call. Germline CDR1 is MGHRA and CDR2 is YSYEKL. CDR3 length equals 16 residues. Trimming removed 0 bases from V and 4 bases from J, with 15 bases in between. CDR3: CASSQDLYGYLYGYTF. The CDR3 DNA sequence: TGCGCCAGCAGCCAAGATTTATACGGTTACCTCTATGGCTACACCTTC.

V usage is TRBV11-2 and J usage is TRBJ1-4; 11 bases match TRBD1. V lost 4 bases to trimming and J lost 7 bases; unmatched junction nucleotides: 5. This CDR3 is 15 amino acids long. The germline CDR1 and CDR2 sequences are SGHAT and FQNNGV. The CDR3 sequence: CASSSMGQGGEKLFF. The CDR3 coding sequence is TGTGCCAGCAGCTCCATGGGACAGGGGGGTGAAAAACTGTTTTTT.

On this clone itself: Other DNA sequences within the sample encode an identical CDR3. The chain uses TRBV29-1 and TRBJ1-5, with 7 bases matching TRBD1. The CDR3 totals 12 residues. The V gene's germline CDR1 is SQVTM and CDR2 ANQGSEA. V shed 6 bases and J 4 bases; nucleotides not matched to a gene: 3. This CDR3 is CSVRDSNQPQHF. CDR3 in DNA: TGCAGCGTGCGGGACAGTAATCAGCCCCAGCATTTT.

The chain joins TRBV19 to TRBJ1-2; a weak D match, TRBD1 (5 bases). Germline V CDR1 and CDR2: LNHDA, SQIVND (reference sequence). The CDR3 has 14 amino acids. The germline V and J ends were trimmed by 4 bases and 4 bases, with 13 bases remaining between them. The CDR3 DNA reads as TGTGCCAGTAGTAAATTTGGGGGTGGCTATGGCTACACCTTC. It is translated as CASSKFGGGYGYTF.

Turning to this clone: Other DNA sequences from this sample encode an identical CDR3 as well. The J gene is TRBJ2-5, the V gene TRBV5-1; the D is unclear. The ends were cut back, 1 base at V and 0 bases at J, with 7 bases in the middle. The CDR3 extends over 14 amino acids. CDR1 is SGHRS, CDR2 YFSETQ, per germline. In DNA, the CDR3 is TGCGCCAGCAGCTTGTCGGGCAACCAAGAGACCCAGTACTTC. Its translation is CASSLSGNQETQYF.

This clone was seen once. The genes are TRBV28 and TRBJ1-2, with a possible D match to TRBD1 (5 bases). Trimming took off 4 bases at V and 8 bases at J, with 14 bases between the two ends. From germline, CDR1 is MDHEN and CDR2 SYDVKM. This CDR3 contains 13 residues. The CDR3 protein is CASSSLGDTGYTF. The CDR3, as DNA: TGTGCCAGCAGTTCACTAGGGGATACGGGCTACACCTTC.

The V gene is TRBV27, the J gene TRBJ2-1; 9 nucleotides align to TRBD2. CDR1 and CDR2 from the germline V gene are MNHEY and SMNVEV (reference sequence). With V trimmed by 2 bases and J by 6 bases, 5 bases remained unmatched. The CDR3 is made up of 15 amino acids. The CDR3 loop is CASSLMSGRRNEQFF. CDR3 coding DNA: TGTGCCAGCAGTTTAATGAGCGGGAGGCGCAATGAGCAGTTCTTC.

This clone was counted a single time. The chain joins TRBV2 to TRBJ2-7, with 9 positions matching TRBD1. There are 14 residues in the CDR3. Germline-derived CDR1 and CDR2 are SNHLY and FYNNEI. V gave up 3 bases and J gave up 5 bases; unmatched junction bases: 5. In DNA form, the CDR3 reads TGTGCCAGCAGTGAGGGGACAGGGATCCACGAGCAGTACTTC. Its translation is CASSEGTGIHEQYF.

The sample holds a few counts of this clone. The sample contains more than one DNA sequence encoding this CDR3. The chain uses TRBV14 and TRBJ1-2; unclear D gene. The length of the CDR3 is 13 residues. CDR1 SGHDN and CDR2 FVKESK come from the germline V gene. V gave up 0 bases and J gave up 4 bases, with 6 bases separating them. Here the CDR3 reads CASSQDRTYGYTF. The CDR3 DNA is TGTGCCAGCAGCCAAGATCGGACCTATGGCTACACCTTC.

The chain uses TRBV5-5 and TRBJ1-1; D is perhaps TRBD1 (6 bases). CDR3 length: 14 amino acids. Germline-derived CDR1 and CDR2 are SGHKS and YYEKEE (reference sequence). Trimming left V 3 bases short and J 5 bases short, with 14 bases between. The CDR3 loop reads CASSSLAGETEAFF. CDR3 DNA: TGTGCCAGCAGCTCCTTGGCAGGGGAAACTGAAGCTTTCTTT.

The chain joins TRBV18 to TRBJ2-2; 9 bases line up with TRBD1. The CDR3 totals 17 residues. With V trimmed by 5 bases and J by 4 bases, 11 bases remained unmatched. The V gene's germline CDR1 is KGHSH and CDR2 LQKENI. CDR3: CASSRQRGQGFTGELFF. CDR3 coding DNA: TGTGCCAGCTCAAGACAAAGGGGACAGGGTTTCACCGGGGAGCTGTTTTTT.

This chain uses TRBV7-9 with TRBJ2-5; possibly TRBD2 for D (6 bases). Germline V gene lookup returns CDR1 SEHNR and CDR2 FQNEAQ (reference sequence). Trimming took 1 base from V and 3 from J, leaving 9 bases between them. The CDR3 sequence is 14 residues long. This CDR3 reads CASSLVSGKETQYF. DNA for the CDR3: TGTGCCAGCAGCTTAGTTAGCGGAAAAGAGACCCAGTACTTC.

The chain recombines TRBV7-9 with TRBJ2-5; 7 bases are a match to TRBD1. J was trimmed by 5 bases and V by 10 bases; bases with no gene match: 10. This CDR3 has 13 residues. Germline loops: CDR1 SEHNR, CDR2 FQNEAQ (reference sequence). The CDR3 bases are TGTGCCACCAACCCAGGGGGTGTGGAGACCCAGTACTTC. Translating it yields CATNPGGVETQYF.

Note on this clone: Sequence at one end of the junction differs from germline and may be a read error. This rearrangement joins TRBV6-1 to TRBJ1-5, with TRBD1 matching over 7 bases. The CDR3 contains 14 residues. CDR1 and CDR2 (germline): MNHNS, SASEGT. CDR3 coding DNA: TGTGCCAGCAGCAGACAGGGTAGCGATCAGCCCCAGCATTTT. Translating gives CASSRQGSDQPQHF.

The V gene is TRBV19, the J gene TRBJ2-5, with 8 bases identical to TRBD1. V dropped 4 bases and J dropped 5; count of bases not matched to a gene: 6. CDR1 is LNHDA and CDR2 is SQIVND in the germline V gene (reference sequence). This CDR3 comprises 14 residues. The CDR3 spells CASSTGQGSETQYF. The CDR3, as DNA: TGTGCCAGTAGTACCGGACAGGGTTCGGAGACCCAGTACTTC. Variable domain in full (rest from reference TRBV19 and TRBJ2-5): DGGITQSPKYLFRKEGQNVTLSCEQNLNHDAMYWYRQDPGQGLRLIYYSQIVNDFQKGDIAEGYSVSREKKESFPLTVTSAQKNPTAFYLCASSTGQGSETQYFGPGTRLLVL.

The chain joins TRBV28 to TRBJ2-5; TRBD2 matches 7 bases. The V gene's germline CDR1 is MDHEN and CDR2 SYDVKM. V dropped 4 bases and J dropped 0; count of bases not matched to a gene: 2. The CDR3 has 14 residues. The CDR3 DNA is TGTGCCAGCAGTTCCCTAGCGGACCAAGAGACCCAGTACTTC. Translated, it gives CASSSLADQETQYF.

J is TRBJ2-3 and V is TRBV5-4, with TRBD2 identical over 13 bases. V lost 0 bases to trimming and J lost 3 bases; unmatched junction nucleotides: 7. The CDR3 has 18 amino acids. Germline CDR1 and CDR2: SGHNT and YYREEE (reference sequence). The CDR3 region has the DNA TGTGCCAGCAGCTTGGGTGGGACTAGCGGGATAGGGACAGATACGCAGTATTTT. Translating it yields CASSLGGTSGIGTDTQYF. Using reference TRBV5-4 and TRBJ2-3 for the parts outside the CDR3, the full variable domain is ETGVTQSPTHLIKTRGQQVTLRCSSQSGHNTVSWYQQALGQGPQFIFQYYREEENGRGNFPPRFSGLQFPNYSSELNVNALELDDSALYLCASSLGGTSGIGTDTQYFGPGTRLTVL.

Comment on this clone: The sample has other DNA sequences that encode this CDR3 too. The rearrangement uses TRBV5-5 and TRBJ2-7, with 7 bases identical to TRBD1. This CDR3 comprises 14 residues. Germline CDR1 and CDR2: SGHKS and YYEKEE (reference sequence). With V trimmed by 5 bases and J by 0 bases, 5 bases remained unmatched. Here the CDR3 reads CASSSDRSSYEQYF. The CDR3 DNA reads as TGTGCCAGCAGTTCGGACAGGTCCTCCTACGAGCAGTACTTC.